This TCR beta chain was documented in a study of PD-L1 blockade in urothelial cancer. Study information: Analyses used blood from 3 weeks (second dose) and 6 weeks after treatment start.

V was trimmed by 4 bases and J by 4 bases, leaving 20 bases between them. The CDR3 has 16 residues. Germline CDR1 is SGHRS and CDR2 is YFSETQ. Into every PCR, synthetic TCR analog templates were spiked. Assay used: immunoSEQ multiplex PCR; TCRdb lists only in-frame clones, some missing. The table includes tens of thousands of clones, over 65% detected once. The source material was PBMCs, sampled around atezolizumab (anti-PD-L1) treatment. The chain links TRBV5-1 to TRBJ1-2, with D maybe TRBD1 (6 bases). This receptor was identified in a man aged 55-75 years with urothelial cancer. In nucleotides, the CDR3 is TGCGCCAGCAGCCCAATAGCTAGGGGGATACCCTATGGCTACACCTTC. It translates to CASSPIARGIPYGYTF.